The 31 T cell receptor beta chains presented below share a single source sample, sequenced in a study of post-analysis software for immune sequencing data. Sequencing libraries made from TCR beta cDNA carried unique molecular identifiers. TCRdb passed the PCR reads through MiXCR, listing each CDR3 protein once. The data show under 200,000 distinct CDR3 sequences, about 36% seen once. Sequencing was performed on blood, taken after autologous hematopoietic stem cell transplantation. These receptor sequences come from a girl aged 5 to 17 with multiple sclerosis.

This chain uses TRBV20-1 with TRBJ2-7; the D gene is possibly TRBD2 (5 bases). CDR1 DFQATT and CDR2 SNEGSKA come from the germline V gene (reference sequence). CDR3 length: 14 residues. V shed 3 bases and J shed 4 bases, with 16 bases lying between them. CDR3 nucleotides: TGCAGTGCTAGTTTCTCCGGGAACCTATACGAGCAGTACTTC. Translated, it gives CSASFSGNLYEQYF.

The chain combines TRBV30 with TRBJ2-1; 7 nucleotides agree with TRBD1. The germline gives CDR1 GTSNPN, CDR2 SVGIG (reference sequence). V trimming: 5 bases; J trimming: 1 base; junction bases outside the gene matches: 5. The CDR3 loop spans 14 amino acids. The CDR3 loop is CAWSPGQSYNEQFF. The CDR3 DNA reads TGTGCCTGGTCACCGGGACAGTCCTACAATGAGCAGTTCTTC.

The chain joins TRBV28 to TRBJ1-6; possible D gene TRBD1, 5 bases. Trimming cost V 6 bases and J 7 bases, with 19 bases left between them. The CDR3 is made up of 16 amino acids. CDR1 MDHEN and CDR2 SYDVKM come from the germline V gene. The CDR3 sequence is CASSPKGPGGNSPLHF. The CDR3, as DNA: TGTGCCAGCAGCCCTAAGGGGCCAGGTGGCAATTCACCCCTCCACTTT.

This clonotype was detected ten times or more. In DNA, the CDR3 is TGTGCCAGCAGTACCATTAGGGGAGGTGAGCAGTTCTTC. It specifies CASSTIRGGEQFF. The chain is built from TRBV6-4 and TRBJ2-1; the D gene is possibly TRBD2 (6 bases). V lost 5 bases, J lost 9 bases, and 14 bases lay in between. The CDR3 is 13 residues long. Germline V CDR1 and CDR2: MRHNA, SNTAGT.

The chain joins TRBV15 to TRBJ2-1; 9 nucleotides align to TRBD2. The CDR3 extends over 17 amino acids. Germline CDR1 is LNHNV and CDR2 is YYDKDF (reference sequence). Trimming cost V 1 base and J 6 bases; bases outside gene matches: 10. Here the CDR3 DNA reads TGTGCCACCAGCAGAGCCCGCGGGAGGGAAGAGACCAATGAGCAGTTCTTC. Translation: CATSRARGREETNEQFF.

Remarks on this clonotype: Possible read error: a much larger clone is one base away. The chain combines TRBV12-3 or TRBV12-4 with TRBJ2-7, with D possibly matching TRBD2 (5 bases). This CDR3 comprises 14 residues. V was shortened by 4 bases and J by 2 bases, with 12 bases between the two germline ends. The CDR3 nucleotides are TGTGCCAGCAGTTGGAGAAGCGGAGCCTACGAGCAGTACTTC. This encodes CASSWRSGAYEQYF.

The V and J genes are TRBV15 and TRBJ2-1, with D perhaps matching TRBD1 (5 bases). Germline V gene sequence: CDR1 LNHNV, CDR2 YYDKDF (reference sequence). The CDR3 has 17 amino acids. Trimming took 1 base from V and 8 from J, leaving 21 bases between them. The DNA for the CDR3 is TGTGCCACCAGCAGAGCTCGACTCAGGGCTATACGGCATGAGCAGTTCTTC. It specifies CATSRARLRAIRHEQFF.

The CDR3 DNA reads as TGTGCCAGCAGCCCTTCGGGACAGGGGGAGAATGAGCAGTTCTTC. Translating gives CASSPSGQGENEQFF. V is TRBV13 and J is TRBJ2-1; 11 nucleotides match TRBD1. Unmatched junction bases numbered 7, after V lost 5 bases and J lost 7 bases. Germline CDR1 reads PRHDT; CDR2 reads FYEKMQ (reference sequence). The CDR3 runs to 15 residues.

V gene TRBV20-1 combines with J gene TRBJ2-5; D might be TRBD2 (5 bases). The CDR3 runs 13 residues. The V gene's germline CDR1 is DFQATT and CDR2 SNEGSKA (reference sequence). Trimming took off 5 bases at V and 3 bases at J, with 13 bases between the two ends. The CDR3 coding sequence is TGCAGTGCTCCACGACCCGGGAAAGAGACCCAGTACTTC. It encodes CSAPRPGKETQYF.

A few counts support this clonotype. The chain is built from TRBV15 and TRBJ2-5; D is possibly TRBD1 (6 bases). Trimming left V 2 bases short and J 4 bases short, with 17 bases between. This CDR3 spans 16 amino acids. CDR1 is LNHNV, CDR2 YYDKDF, per germline (reference sequence). CDR3 bases: TGTGCCACCAGCAGACCCATTGGGGCAGGGGCAGAGACCCAGTACTTC. Translating it yields CATSRPIGAGAETQYF. Drawing the rest from reference TRBV15 and TRBJ2-5, the complete variable domain is DAMVIQNPRYQVTQFGKPVTLSCSQTLNHNVMYWYQQKSSQAPKLLFHYYDKDFNNEADTPDNFQSRRPNTSFCFLDIRSPGLGDTAMYLCATSRPIGAGAETQYFGPGTRLLVL.

This clonotype was counted a few times. The V call is TRBV5-1, the J call TRBJ2-3; D is undetermined. V shed 0 bases and J shed 2 bases, with 16 bases lying between them. Germline assignment: CDR1 SGHRS and CDR2 YFSETQ. The CDR3 is 17 amino acids. CDR3 DNA: TGCGCCAGCAGCTTGGTTGATCCGGATTATACCACAGATACGCAGTATTTT. This codes for CASSLVDPDYTTDTQYF.

Remarks on this clonotype: At one end the junction does not follow the germline gene, possibly because of a read error. The rearrangement joins TRBV5-1 to TRBJ2-5, with D tentatively TRBD2 (5 bases). The CDR3 consists of 15 residues. CDR1 SGHRS and CDR2 YFSETQ come from the germline V gene. The DNA of the CDR3 is TGCGCCAGCGGCTTGGATTGGGGAGCCCAAGAGACCCAGTACTTC. Translating gives CASGLDWGAQETQYF.

V is TRBV19 and J is TRBJ2-5; D is unresolved. The CDR3 has 12 amino acids. Germline values: CDR1 LNHDA, CDR2 SQIVND (reference sequence). Trimming removed 4 bases at V and 5 bases at J, with 8 bases between. The CDR3 sequence is CASSSSRETQYF. The CDR3 coding sequence is TGTGCCAGTAGTAGCAGCAGGGAGACCCAGTACTTC. Full variable domain (rest looked up from reference TRBV19 and TRBJ2-5): DGGITQSPKYLFRKEGQNVTLSCEQNLNHDAMYWYRQDPGQGLRLIYYSQIVNDFQKGDIAEGYSVSREKKESFPLTVTSAQKNPTAFYLCASSSSRETQYFGPGTRLLVL.

The V gene is TRBV12-3 or TRBV12-4, the J gene TRBJ1-5; maybe TRBD1 (5 bases). The CDR3 runs 14 residues. The V gene lost 3 bases and the J gene lost 3 bases, with 9 bases spanning the gap. CDR3 protein: CASSLQGPNQPQHF. CDR3 DNA sequence: TGTGCCAGCAGTTTGCAGGGCCCCAATCAGCCCCAGCATTTT.

The CDR3 sequence is CASRQGWVRSCEQYF. The DNA of the CDR3 is TGCGCCAGCCGACAGGGGTGGGTGCGGTCATGCGAGCAGTACTTC. The V call is TRBV10-2, the J call TRBJ2-5, with 8 bases lining up with TRBD1. With the DNA end fitting TRBJ2-7 better, the J assignment may be wrong. The germline V gene encodes CDR1 WSHSY and CDR2 SAAADI. This CDR3 is built from 15 residues.

With respect to this clonotype: A much larger clone differs by one base, so this may be a read error. This sequence joins TRBV4-3 and TRBJ2-1; no reliable D call. CDR1 and CDR2 (germline): LGHNA, YSLEER. V was cut by 0 bases and J by 6 bases, with 15 bases left in between. The CDR3 runs to 16 residues. CDR3 coding DNA: TGCGCCAGCAGCCAAGATCGAATAGCAGCCCCCAATGAGCAGTTCTTC. Amino acid sequence: CASSQDRIAAPNEQFF.

This clonotype was detected a few times. This chain connects TRBV2 to TRBJ1-5, with D perhaps matching TRBD1 (6 bases). V lost 0 bases and J 6 bases, leaving 12 bases between the germline ends. Germline V gene sequence: CDR1 SNHLY, CDR2 FYNNEI. This CDR3 region has 15 residues. CDR3 bases: TGTGCCAGCAGTGAAGCTAGGGGGGCAGGTCAGCCCCAGCATTTT. This gives the protein CASSEARGAGQPQHF.

This clonotype appeared a few times. The J gene is TRBJ2-5, the V gene TRBV5-1; D possibly matches TRBD1 or TRBD2 (5 bases each). The CDR3 extends over 14 amino acids. Germline CDR1 and CDR2: SGHRS and YFSETQ. The V and J ends lost 4 bases and 2 bases respectively, with 12 bases between them. The DNA of the CDR3 is TGCGCCAGCAGCCCTGGGGGTCAGCAAGAGACCCAGTACTTC. It specifies CASSPGGQQETQYF.

The J gene is TRBJ2-5, the V gene TRBV7-9, with 14 nucleotides matching TRBD2. Germline V gene sequence: CDR1 SEHNR, CDR2 FQNEAQ (reference sequence). V lost 5 bases and J lost 5; bases outside the gene matches: 16. The CDR3 loop spans 19 amino acids. CDR3 sequence: CASSVIQRTSGRPWETQYF. The CDR3 DNA is TGTGCCAGCAGCGTGATTCAACGGACTAGCGGGAGGCCATGGGAGACCCAGTACTTC.

This clonotype was recorded at least ten times. V usage is TRBV12-3 or TRBV12-4 and J usage is TRBJ2-1; TRBD2 matches 7 bases. CDR3 length equals 12 residues. Trimming cost V 5 bases and J 9 bases; bases outside gene matches: 4. CDR3 coding DNA: TGTGCCAGCAGTCCCTCGGGGGGTGAGCAGTTCTTC. Protein product: CASSPSGGEQFF.

This clonotype showed up just a few times. The gene calls are TRBV20-1 and TRBJ1-4; D possibly corresponds to TRBD1 (5 bases). With 1 base removed from V and 0 bases from J, the gap between germline ends came to 9 bases. CDR1 is DFQATT, CDR2 SNEGSKA, per germline (reference sequence). This CDR3 contains 15 residues. CDR3: CSARGREPTNEKLFF. The CDR3 coding sequence is TGCAGTGCTAGAGGCAGGGAGCCAACTAATGAAAAACTGTTTTTT.

V is TRBV28 and J is TRBJ2-1; D perhaps matches TRBD2 (6 bases). CDR1 and CDR2 from the germline V gene are MDHEN and SYDVKM. This CDR3 contains 17 residues. V lost 3 bases, J lost 5 bases, and 20 bases lay in between. Here the CDR3 DNA reads TGTGCCAGCAGTTTGTTCCTAGCGTCCGAGGCTAACAATGAGCAGTTCTTC. Translating gives CASSLFLASEANNEQFF.

The V and J genes are TRBV20-1 and TRBJ2-1, with D perhaps being TRBD1 or TRBD2 (5 bases each). CDR1 and CDR2 (germline): DFQATT, SNEGSKA (reference sequence). The CDR3 contains 11 residues. Trimming stripped 3 bases from V and 11 bases from J, with 11 bases between. As DNA, the CDR3 is TGCAGTGCTAGCGGGGCCCCTAAGCAGTTCTTC. Its protein product is CSASGAPKQFF.

This chain uses TRBV5-1 with TRBJ1-1; D is undetermined. Trimming took off 0 bases at V and 4 bases at J, with 10 bases between the two ends. Germline V gene lookup returns CDR1 SGHRS and CDR2 YFSETQ. CDR3 length: 14 residues. CDR3 region: CASSLAVFATEAFF. The CDR3 DNA is TGCGCCAGCAGCTTGGCTGTCTTTGCCACTGAAGCTTTCTTT.

This chain connects TRBV15 to TRBJ2-1; TRBD2 agrees at 8 bases. After removal of 8 bases from V and 7 bases from J, the junction contained 7 bases not matched to a gene. This CDR3 region has 13 residues. Per germline, CDR1 LNHNV and CDR2 YYDKDF (reference sequence). CDR3 coding DNA: TGTGCCACCGGAAGGACTAGCTTGAATGAGCAGTTCTTC. Encoded protein: CATGRTSLNEQFF.

This clonotype was counted many times. The V and J genes are TRBV5-1 and TRBJ2-3, with TRBD2 as a possible D gene (5 bases). CDR3 length: 15 residues. The ends were cut back, 5 bases at V and 2 bases at J, with 15 bases in the middle. Germline CDR1 reads SGHRS; CDR2 reads YFSETQ. The CDR3 sequence: CASSNTGFFTDTQYF. The CDR3 DNA follows: TGCGCCAGCAGTAATACGGGATTTTTCACAGATACGCAGTATTTT.

This chain links TRBV6-5 with TRBJ2-1; either TRBD1 or TRBD2 may fit D (5 bases each). The V gene lost 7 bases and the J gene lost 13 bases, with 17 bases spanning the gap. The CDR3 has 12 residues. The germline CDR1 and CDR2 sequences are MNHEY and SVGAGI. CDR3 amino acids: CASTGIGTVQFF. The CDR3 bases are TGTGCCAGCACCGGCATCGGGACCGTTCAGTTCTTC.

This clonotype showed up many times. The rearrangement links TRBV7-2 to TRBJ2-2; the D gene is possibly TRBD1 (5 bases). V was clipped by 0 bases and J by 7 bases, with 12 bases between them. Germline values: CDR1 SGHTA, CDR2 FQGNSA. This CDR3 is 15 amino acids long. The CDR3: CASSLAYGAYGELFF. The CDR3 DNA sequence: TGTGCCAGCAGCTTAGCTTATGGGGCCTACGGGGAGCTGTTTTTT.

This clonotype was seen a single time. This rearrangement joins TRBV28 to TRBJ2-1, with D perhaps TRBD2 (5 bases). Between the trimmed V and J ends, which lost 2 bases and 9 bases, there was a span of 17 bases. Per the germline V gene, CDR1 is MDHEN and CDR2 is SYDVKM. This CDR3 is 15 amino acids long. This chain's CDR3 is CASSLGIYLSAEQFF. CDR3 DNA: TGTGCCAGCAGTTTAGGGATCTACCTTAGCGCTGAGCAGTTCTTC.

This clonotype is a singleton in its sample. J is TRBJ2-6 and V is TRBV7-2; D call uncertain. Germline-derived CDR1 and CDR2 are SGHTA and FQGNSA. Trimming pared 4 bases from V and 0 bases from J, leaving 7 bases between. The length of the CDR3 is 15 residues. DNA of the CDR3: TGTGCCAGCAGCTCCCTTCACTCTGGGGCCAACGTCCTGACTTTC. Amino acid sequence: CASSSLHSGANVLTF.

The J gene is TRBJ2-3, the V gene TRBV7-8, with D possibly TRBD2 on 6 matching bases. V was clipped by 3 bases and J by 10 bases, with 23 bases between them. Germline V gene lookup returns CDR1 SGHVS and CDR2 FQNEAQ. This CDR3 is built from 16 residues. CDR3 amino acids: CASSFSGRWTMVAQYF. CDR3 coding DNA: TGTGCCAGCAGCTTTTCAGGCCGGTGGACTATGGTAGCGCAGTATTTT.